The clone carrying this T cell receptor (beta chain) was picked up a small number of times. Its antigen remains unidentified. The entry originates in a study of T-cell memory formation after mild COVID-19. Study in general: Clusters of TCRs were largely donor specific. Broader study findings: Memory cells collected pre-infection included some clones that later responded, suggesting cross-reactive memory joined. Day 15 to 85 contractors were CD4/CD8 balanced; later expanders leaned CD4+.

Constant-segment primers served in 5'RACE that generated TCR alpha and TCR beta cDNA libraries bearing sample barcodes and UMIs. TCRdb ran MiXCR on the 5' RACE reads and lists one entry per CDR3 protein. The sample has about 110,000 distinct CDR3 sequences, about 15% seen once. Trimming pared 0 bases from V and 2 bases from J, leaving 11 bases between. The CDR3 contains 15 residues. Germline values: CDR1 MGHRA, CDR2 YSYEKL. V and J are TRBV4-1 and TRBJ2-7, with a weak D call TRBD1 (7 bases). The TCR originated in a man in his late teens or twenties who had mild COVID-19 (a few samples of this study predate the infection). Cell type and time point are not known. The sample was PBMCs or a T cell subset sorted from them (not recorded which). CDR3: CASSQDARGAYEQYF. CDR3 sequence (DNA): TGCGCCAGCAGCCAAGACGCCAGGGGGGCCTACGAGCAGTACTTC.